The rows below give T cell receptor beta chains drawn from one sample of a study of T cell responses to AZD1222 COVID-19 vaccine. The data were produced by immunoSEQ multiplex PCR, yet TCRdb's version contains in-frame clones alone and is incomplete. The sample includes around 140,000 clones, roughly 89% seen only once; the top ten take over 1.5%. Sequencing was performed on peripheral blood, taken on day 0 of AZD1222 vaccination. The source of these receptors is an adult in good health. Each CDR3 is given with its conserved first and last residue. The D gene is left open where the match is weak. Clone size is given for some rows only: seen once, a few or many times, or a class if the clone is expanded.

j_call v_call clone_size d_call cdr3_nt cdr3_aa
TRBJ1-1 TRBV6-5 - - TGTGCCAGCAGCTTGTACAGGGAGACTACTGAAGCTTTCTTT CASSLYRETTEAFF
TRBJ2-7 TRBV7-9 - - TGTGCCAGCAGCCCGACTGTAACCTACGAGCAGTACTTC CASSPTVTYEQYF
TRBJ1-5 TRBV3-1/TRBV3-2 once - TGTGCCAGCAGCCCCAATGGGGCAGGTGGTGATCAGCCCCAGCATTTT CASSPNGAGGDQPQHF
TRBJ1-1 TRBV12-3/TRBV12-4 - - TGTGCCAGCACCTGGACGGTGAACACTGAAGCTTTCTTT CASTWTVNTEAFF
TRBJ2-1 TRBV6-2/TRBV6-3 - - TGTGCCAGCAGTCTCCTAGCGTTCCGCAGGGTCAATGAGCAGTTCTTC CASSLLAFRRVNEQFF
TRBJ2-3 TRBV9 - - TGTGCCAGCAGCGCTAACTGGGTTGGCACAGATACGCAGTATTTT CASSANWVGTDTQYF
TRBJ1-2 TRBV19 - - TGTGCCAGTAGTATTCGTTGGAGGGAAACTAACTATGGCTACACCTTC CASSIRWRETNYGYTF
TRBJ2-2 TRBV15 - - TGTGCCACCAGAGCTACGGTGAACACCGGGGAGCTGTTTTTT CATRATVNTGELFF
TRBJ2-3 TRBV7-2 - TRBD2 TGTGCCAGCAGCCCCCGGGAGGGTTGGACAGATACGCAGTATTTT CASSPREGWTDTQYF
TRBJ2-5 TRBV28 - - TGTGCCAGCGGGCGAGAGACCCAGTACTTC CASGRETQYF
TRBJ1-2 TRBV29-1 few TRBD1 TGCAGCGTTCCTCTCGGGTCAGGGGGAGGGGGCTACACCTTC CSVPLGSGGGGYTF
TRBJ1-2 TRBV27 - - TGTGCCAGCAGTTTAGGAGGGGACTATGGCTACACCTTC CASSLGGDYGYTF
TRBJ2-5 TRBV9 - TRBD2 TGTGCCAGCAGCGCCCAGGGACTAGCGGTCCAAGAGACCCAGTACTTC CASSAQGLAVQETQYF
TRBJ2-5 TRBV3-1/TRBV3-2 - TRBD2 TGTGCCAGCAGCTTTCAGGCGGGGGGGGAAGAGACCCAGTACTTC CASSFQAGGEETQYF
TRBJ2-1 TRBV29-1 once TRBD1 TGCAGCGTTCGAGTGGACAGGGCAGTCTACAATGAGCAGTTCTTC CSVRVDRAVYNEQFF
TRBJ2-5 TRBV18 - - TGTGCCAGCTCACCGTCCAGGGCGCAAGAGACCCAGTACTTC CASSPSRAQETQYF
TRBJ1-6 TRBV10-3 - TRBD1 TGTGCCATCAGTGAAACCACGGGACAGTCTAATTCACCCCTCCACTTT CAISETTGQSNSPLHF
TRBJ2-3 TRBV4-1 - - TGCGCCAGCAGCCAAGTCAATATGGGCTTCACAGATACGCAGTATTTT CASSQVNMGFTDTQYF
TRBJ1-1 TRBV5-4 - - TGTGCCAGCAGCCCTGGATCTGGGTACACTGAAGCTTTCTTT CASSPGSGYTEAFF
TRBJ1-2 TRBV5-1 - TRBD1 TGCGCCAGCAGCTCAGGTACAGGGGATGACTATGGCTACACCTTC CASSSGTGDDYGYTF
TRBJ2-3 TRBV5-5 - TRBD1 TGTGCCAGCAGCCACCCGACAGGGGGCACAGATACGCAGTATTTT CASSHPTGGTDTQYF
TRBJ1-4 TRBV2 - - TGTGCCAGCAGTCTTGACGATGAAAAACTGTTTTTT CASSLDDEKLFF
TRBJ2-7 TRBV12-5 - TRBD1 TGTGCTAGTGGTTTGGTCATTGGACAGGGGTCCTACGAGCAGTACTTC CASGLVIGQGSYEQYF
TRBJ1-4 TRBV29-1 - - TGCAGCGTTGAAGATTTGCGGGCGGCTAATGAAAAACTGTTTTTT CSVEDLRAANEKLFF
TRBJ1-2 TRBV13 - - TGTGCCAGCAGTCAGGGGAGCCATGGCTACACCTTC CASSQGSHGYTF
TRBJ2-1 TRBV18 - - TGTGCCAGCTCTCCCTCTTTAAGCTCCTACAATGAGCAGTTCTTC CASSPSLSSYNEQFF
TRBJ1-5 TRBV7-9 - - TGTGCCAGCGGACTACAGGGTAGCAATCAGCCCCAGCATTTT CASGLQGSNQPQHF
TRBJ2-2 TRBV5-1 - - TGCGCCAGCAGCTCTATCCTTTTGGGGGGGGAGCTGTTTTTT CASSSILLGGELFF
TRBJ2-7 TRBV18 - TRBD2 TGTGCCAGCTCACTCTCGAAAAGGACTAGCGGGAGTGCCTGGGGAGGGTACGAGCAGTACTTC CASSLSKRTSGSAWGGYEQYF
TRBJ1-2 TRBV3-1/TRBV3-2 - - TGTGCCAGCAGCCAGCAAGGCTACTACTATGGCTACACCTTC CASSQQGYYYGYTF
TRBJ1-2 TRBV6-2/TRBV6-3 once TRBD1 TGTGCCAGCAGTAAGCGGGACAGGGGGCACCAAAACTATGGCTACACCTTC CASSKRDRGHQNYGYTF
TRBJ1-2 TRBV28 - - TGTGCCAGCAAAAATCTCGGCTACACCTTC CASKNLGYTF
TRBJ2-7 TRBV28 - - TGTGCCAGCAGTTTGGGGATTTGGAAGGGTGAGCCGGGAGCCGCGTACGAGCAGTACTTC CASSLGIWKGEPGAAYEQYF
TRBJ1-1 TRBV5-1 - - TGCGCCAGCAGCTTGGTATGGGACCCCGATGGTACTGAAGCTTTCTTT CASSLVWDPDGTEAFF
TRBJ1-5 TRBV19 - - TGTGCCAGTAGTATAGTCCTTGAAGGCTATAGCAATCAGCCCCAGCATTTT CASSIVLEGYSNQPQHF
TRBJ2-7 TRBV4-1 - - TGCGCCAGCAGCTGGTCCTGGGCAGGTAATTCCTACGAGCAGTACTTC CASSWSWAGNSYEQYF
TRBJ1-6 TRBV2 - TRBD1 TGTGCCAGCAGTACAGGGGGCCGATCACCCCTCCACTTT CASSTGGRSPLHF
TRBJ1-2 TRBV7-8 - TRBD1 TGTGCCAGCAGCTCGGACAGGGTTAACTATGGCTACACCTTC CASSSDRVNYGYTF
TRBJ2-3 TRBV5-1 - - TGCGCCAGCAGCTTGCGGGGGTTTGGAGATACGCAGTATTTT CASSLRGFGDTQYF